This T cell receptor beta chain came from a study of cytomegalovirus exposure and HLA in healthy donors. Researchers ran the PCR with 60 Vbeta and 13 Jbeta primers. This table comes from immunoSEQ multiplex PCR, and its TCRdb copy is limited to in-frame clones, with some not included. The data contain about 190,000 clones, roughly four fifths of them singletons. CDR3 size: 15 residues. V was clipped by 3 bases and J by 7 bases; unmatched bases: 6. Germline assignment: CDR1 KGHSH and CDR2 LQKENI. The rearrangement uses TRBV18 and TRBJ1-4; 9 nucleotides line up with TRBD1. The origin of this receptor is a woman under 40 in good health and CMV-seropositive. Sequencing was done on a sample of PBMCs. CDR3 amino acids: CASSPLQGAGEKLFF. The CDR3 DNA reads TGTGCCAGCTCACCGCTACAGGGGGCGGGTGAAAAACTGTTTTTT. The variable domain in full, completed from reference TRBV18 and TRBJ1-4, reads NAGVMQNPRHLVRRRGQEARLRCSPMKGHSHVYWYRQLPEEGLKFMVYLQKENIIDESGMPKERFSAEFPKEGPSILRIQQVVRGDSAAYFCASSPLQGAGEKLFFGSGTQLSVL.